The 21 T cell receptor beta chains listed next were all sequenced from one sample in a study of cytomegalovirus exposure and HLA in healthy donors. The PCR made use of 60 Vbeta and 13 Jbeta primers. The assay was immunoSEQ multiplex PCR, and TCRdb's table has in-frame clones only and misses some. This sample has fewer than 150,000 clones, with about 80% found just once. Sequencing used PBMCs. The receptors shown here come from a man between 40 and 49 years old in good health and CMV-seropositive.

The CDR3, as DNA: TGTGCCAGCAGTTACACGGGGGGACAGGGACGTGGCTACACCTTC. It specifies CASSYTGGQGRGYTF. This sequence joins TRBV6-6 and TRBJ1-2; TRBD1 agrees at 9 bases. Germline CDR1 is MNHNY and CDR2 is SVGAGI (reference sequence). This CDR3 region has 15 residues. Trimming removed 2 bases from V and 7 bases from J; junction bases left unmatched: 8.

This chain connects TRBV4-2 to TRBJ2-7; D uncertain. Trimming took off 0 bases at V and 2 bases at J, with 8 bases between the two ends. CDR1 is LGHNA, CDR2 YNFKEQ, per germline. The CDR3 is 14 amino acids. CDR3 residues: CASSQEKLAYEQYF. CDR3 in DNA: TGTGCCAGCAGCCAAGAGAAGCTAGCCTACGAGCAGTACTTC.

The J gene is TRBJ2-7, the V gene TRBV5-4, with a weak D call TRBD1 (5 bases). From germline, CDR1 is SGHNT and CDR2 YYREEE (reference sequence). The CDR3 runs to 13 residues. V shed 4 bases and J shed 7 bases, with 15 bases lying between them. The CDR3 is CASSPDSLGEQYF. In DNA, the CDR3 is TGTGCCAGCAGCCCTGACAGCCTGGGGGAGCAGTACTTC.

The J gene is TRBJ1-5, the V gene TRBV27, with TRBD1 identical over 10 bases. This CDR3 is 13 amino acids long. Losses at the gene ends were 11 bases for V and 4 bases for J; bases not matched to a gene: 5. CDR1 and CDR2 (germline): MNHEY, SMNVEV (reference sequence). The CDR3 coding sequence is TGTGCCGCTGGGGACAGGGGAAATCAGCCCCAGCATTTT. It codes for CAAGDRGNQPQHF.

The V and J genes are TRBV15 and TRBJ2-3, with TRBD2 as a possible D gene (6 bases). Trimming left V 1 base short and J 3 bases short, with 20 bases between. Germline CDR1 and CDR2: LNHNV and YYDKDF (reference sequence). The CDR3 is 18 amino acids. CDR3 sequence reads: CATSRVSQTAGFTDTQYF. The DNA of the CDR3 is TGTGCCACCAGCAGAGTTTCTCAGACAGCGGGCTTTACAGATACGCAGTATTTT.

This clone was found a few times. This rearrangement joins TRBV18 to TRBJ2-7, with 8 bases lining up with TRBD2. The CDR3 runs to 14 residues. Germline V gene sequence: CDR1 KGHSH, CDR2 LQKENI. With 3 bases clipped from V and 2 bases from J, the junction kept 3 bases outside the gene matches. The CDR3: CASSPSGTTYEQYF. For the CDR3, the DNA is TGTGCCAGCTCACCTAGCGGGACGACCTACGAGCAGTACTTC.

This chain links TRBV18 with TRBJ2-1, with 10 bases matching TRBD2. The V segment lost 4 bases and the J segment 7 bases; nucleotides outside the gene matches: 10. CDR3 length: 16 amino acids. Germline-derived CDR1 and CDR2 are KGHSH and LQKENI. CDR3 bases: TGTGCCAGCTCACGACTCGTAAGCGGGAGGGATAATGAGCAGTTCTTC. Translating it yields CASSRLVSGRDNEQFF. Together with reference TRBV18 and TRBJ2-1, the CDR3 gives the full variable domain: NAGVMQNPRHLVRRRGQEARLRCSPMKGHSHVYWYRQLPEEGLKFMVYLQKENIIDESGMPKERFSAEFPKEGPSILRIQQVVRGDSAAYFCASSRLVSGRDNEQFFGPGTRLTVL.

The V gene is TRBV5-1, the J gene TRBJ2-1, with D possibly matching TRBD2 (5 bases). This CDR3 region has 16 residues. CDR1 is SGHRS, CDR2 YFSETQ, per germline. V was cut by 1 base and J by 4 bases, with 15 bases left in between. The CDR3 reads CASSLRTPSRYNEQFF. For the CDR3, the DNA is TGCGCCAGCAGCTTGAGGACTCCTAGTCGGTACAATGAGCAGTTCTTC. Based on the CDR3 plus reference TRBV5-1 and TRBJ2-1, the full variable domain is KAGVTQTPRYLIKTRGQQVTLSCSPISGHRSVSWYQQTPGQGLQFLFEYFSETQRNKGNFPGRFSGRQFSNSRSEMNVSTLELGDSALYLCASSLRTPSRYNEQFFGPGTRLTVL.

The chain couples TRBV7-3 to TRBJ1-2; 7 bases agree with TRBD1. The trim removed 5 bases at V and 8 bases at J, leaving 8 bases unmatched. This CDR3 contains 13 residues. Germline assignment: CDR1 SGHTA and CDR2 FQGTGA. The CDR3 sequence is CASSRQGLGGYTF. The DNA for the CDR3 is TGTGCCAGCAGCCGACAGGGACTCGGAGGCTACACCTTC.

On this clone: This specimen includes other DNA sequences encoding the same CDR3. This rearrangement joins TRBV5-1 to TRBJ1-1, with D tentatively TRBD1 (6 bases). CDR1 is SGHRS, CDR2 YFSETQ, per germline. The CDR3 extends over 16 amino acids. The V end was cut by 1 base, the J end by 3 bases, with 16 bases between. The CDR3 sequence: CASSLTGGGGDTEAFF. The CDR3 DNA follows: TGCGCCAGCAGCTTGACGGGGGGCGGAGGGGACACTGAAGCTTTCTTT.

The chain couples TRBV30 to TRBJ2-5; D remains ambiguous. V was clipped by 0 bases and J by 2 bases, with 7 bases between them. The CDR3 has 13 amino acids. Germline CDR1 reads GTSNPN; CDR2 reads SVGIG (reference sequence). The CDR3 nucleotides are TGTGCCTGGAGTGTAAACGGTCAAGAGACCCAGTACTTC. It codes for CAWSVNGQETQYF.

The V and J genes are TRBV6-6 and TRBJ2-1; unclear D gene. The germline V and J ends were trimmed by 0 bases and 8 bases, with 8 bases remaining between them. Germline V gene lookup returns CDR1 MNHNY and CDR2 SVGAGI (reference sequence). The CDR3 has 13 residues. The chain's CDR3 is CASSYSVGDEQFF. CDR3 nucleotides: TGTGCCAGCAGTTACTCGGTTGGAGATGAGCAGTTCTTC.

The rearrangement uses TRBV27 and TRBJ2-2; 7 bases fit TRBD1. Germline CDR1 reads MNHEY; CDR2 reads SMNVEV (reference sequence). The CDR3 consists of 18 residues. Losses at the gene ends were 4 bases for V and 3 bases for J; bases not matched to a gene: 14. CDR3 DNA sequence: TGTGCCAGCAGTTCCCCGACAGGGCACCCAACTTACACCGGGGAGCTGTTTTTT. Its protein product is CASSSPTGHPTYTGELFF.

This chain uses TRBV5-4 with TRBJ1-3; TRBD1 might be the D (5 bases). The CDR3 length is 17 residues. Germline CDR1 reads SGHNT; CDR2 reads YYREEE (reference sequence). V lost 0 bases, J lost 0 bases, and 13 bases lay in between. The CDR3 spells CASSLAGRGPSGNTIYF. CDR3 DNA: TGTGCCAGCAGCTTGGCTGGTAGGGGCCCCTCTGGAAACACCATATATTTT.

This rearrangement joins TRBV30 to TRBJ2-5; 14 positions agree with TRBD2. The DNA matches TRBJ2-7 better at its end, which makes the J call doubtful. The germline CDR1 and CDR2 sequences are GTSNPN and SVGIG (reference sequence). This CDR3 region has 18 residues. The CDR3 protein is CAWSVQRTSGGPSYEQYF. CDR3 nucleotides: TGTGCCTGGAGTGTACAACGGACTAGCGGGGGGCCATCCTACGAGCAGTACTTC.

This chain connects TRBV7-3 to TRBJ1-4; D unresolved. V was clipped by 7 bases and J by 0 bases, with 9 bases between them. Germline lookup yields CDR1 SGHTA and CDR2 FQGTGA. The length of the CDR3 is 14 residues. CDR3 sequence reads: CASKSAATNEKLFF. The CDR3 DNA is TGTGCCAGCAAGAGTGCGGCAACTAATGAAAAACTGTTTTTT.

This rearrangement joins TRBV19 to TRBJ2-5; D is possibly TRBD2 (6 bases). Germline-derived CDR1 and CDR2 are LNHDA and SQIVND (reference sequence). Trimming stripped 6 bases from V and 5 bases from J, with 16 bases between. The CDR3 spans 14 residues. This CDR3 reads CASRGGTLGETQYF. The CDR3, as DNA: TGTGCCAGTAGGGGCGGGACTCTAGGGGAGACCCAGTACTTC.

The chain employs TRBV13 and TRBJ1-6; 8 bases map to TRBD1. V shed 5 bases, J shed 9 bases, and the junction held 9 bases outside the gene matches. The CDR3 loop spans 15 amino acids. Germline loops: CDR1 PRHDT, CDR2 FYEKMQ (reference sequence). The CDR3 reads CASSAGQGQFSPLHF. For the CDR3, the DNA is TGTGCCAGCAGCGCCGGACAGGGACAATTTTCACCCCTCCACTTT.

The V and J genes are TRBV6-5 and TRBJ2-7; 8 bases agree with TRBD1. This CDR3 is 15 amino acids long. Per germline, CDR1 MNHEY and CDR2 SVGAGI. V shed 5 bases, J shed 5 bases, and the junction held 11 bases outside the gene matches. As DNA, the CDR3 is TGTGCCAGCAGTACGACCGGGACAGGAACTAACGAGCAGTACTTC. This sequence encodes CASSTTGTGTNEQYF.

With respect to this clone: The junction and the germline gene differ at one end; a read error may be behind it. This rearrangement joins TRBV25-1 to TRBJ2-3; D uncertain. The length of the CDR3 is 14 residues. CDR1 is MGHDK, CDR2 SYGVNS, per germline. The CDR3 protein is CASSPDARTDTQYF. CDR3 DNA sequence: TGTGCCAGCAGCCCCGACGCTCGCACAGATACGCAGTACTTT.

The chain recombines TRBV6-1 with TRBJ2-4, with 7 bases fitting TRBD1. The junction had 3 bases not matched to a gene; V was cut back by 7 bases and J by 6 bases. CDR3 length: 12 amino acids. Germline V gene lookup returns CDR1 MNHNS and CDR2 SASEGT. For the CDR3, the DNA is TGTGCCAGCAAACGACAGGGAAACATTCAGTACTTC. This codes for CASKRQGNIQYF.